This T cell receptor (beta chain) is drawn from a study of blood T cell repertoires in COVID-19. Study context: COVID-19 samples, acute and convalescent, were from the United States, Italy and Spain. T cells, B-cell-depleted T cells, or PBMCs provided the cDNA or gDNA that served as material.

In the study's own analysis: Researchers report that nucleated cell counts were estimated from reference gene primer amplification. The repertoire was sequenced with immunoSEQ multiplex PCR; TCRdb's copy has only in-frame clones and lacks some. For V, J and clone size, that table is used; D and trimming come from the DNA. This repertoire shows 130,000 to 150,000 clones, approximately 86% found once; its top ten account for less than 2%. The sequence was obtained from a man in his 70s with acute or convalescent COVID-19. The sequencing input was peripheral blood.

CDR3 bases: TGTGCCACCAGTGATTCCCAACTGTACACAGATACGCAGTATTTT. The encoded protein is CATSDSQLYTDTQYF. The chain employs TRBV24-1 and TRBJ2-3; D is undetermined. The V gene lost 2 bases and the J gene lost 2 bases, with 10 bases spanning the gap. CDR1 and CDR2 (germline): KGHDR, SFDVKD. There are 15 residues in the CDR3.